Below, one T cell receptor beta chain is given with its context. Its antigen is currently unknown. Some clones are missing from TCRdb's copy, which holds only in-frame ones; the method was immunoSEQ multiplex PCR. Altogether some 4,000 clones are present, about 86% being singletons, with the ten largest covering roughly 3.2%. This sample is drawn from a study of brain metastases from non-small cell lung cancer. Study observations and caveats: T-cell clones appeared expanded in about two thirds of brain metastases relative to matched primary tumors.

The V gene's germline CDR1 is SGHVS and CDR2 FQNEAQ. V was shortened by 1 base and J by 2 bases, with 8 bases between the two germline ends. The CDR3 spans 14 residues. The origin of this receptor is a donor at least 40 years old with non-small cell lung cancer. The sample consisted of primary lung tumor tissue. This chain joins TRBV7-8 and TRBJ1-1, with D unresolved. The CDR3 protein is CASSLVASNTEAFF. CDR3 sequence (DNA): TGTGCCAGCAGCTTAGTAGCTTCAAACACTGAAGCTTTCTTT. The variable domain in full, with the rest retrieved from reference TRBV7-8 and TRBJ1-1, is GAGVSQSPRYKVAKRGQDVALRCDPISGHVSLFWYQQALGQGPEFLTYFQNEAQLDKSGLPSDRFFAERPEGSVSTLKIQRTQQEDSAVYLCASSLVASNTEAFFGQGTRLTVV.